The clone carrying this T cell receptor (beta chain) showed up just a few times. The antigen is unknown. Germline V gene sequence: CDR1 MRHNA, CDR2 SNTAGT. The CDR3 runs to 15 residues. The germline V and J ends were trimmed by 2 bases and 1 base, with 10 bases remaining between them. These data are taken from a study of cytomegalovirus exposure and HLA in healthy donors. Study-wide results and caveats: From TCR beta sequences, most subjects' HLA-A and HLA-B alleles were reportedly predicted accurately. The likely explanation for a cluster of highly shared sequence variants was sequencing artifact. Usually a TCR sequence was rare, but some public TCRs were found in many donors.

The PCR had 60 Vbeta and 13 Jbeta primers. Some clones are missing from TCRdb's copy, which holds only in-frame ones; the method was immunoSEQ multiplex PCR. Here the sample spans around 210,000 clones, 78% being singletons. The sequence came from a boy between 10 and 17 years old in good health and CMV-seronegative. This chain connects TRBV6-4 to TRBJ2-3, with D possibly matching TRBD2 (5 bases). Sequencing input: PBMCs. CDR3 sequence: CASSDHPGGTDTQYF. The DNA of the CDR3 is TGTGCCAGCAGTGACCACCCCGGGGGCACAGATACGCAGTATTTT.